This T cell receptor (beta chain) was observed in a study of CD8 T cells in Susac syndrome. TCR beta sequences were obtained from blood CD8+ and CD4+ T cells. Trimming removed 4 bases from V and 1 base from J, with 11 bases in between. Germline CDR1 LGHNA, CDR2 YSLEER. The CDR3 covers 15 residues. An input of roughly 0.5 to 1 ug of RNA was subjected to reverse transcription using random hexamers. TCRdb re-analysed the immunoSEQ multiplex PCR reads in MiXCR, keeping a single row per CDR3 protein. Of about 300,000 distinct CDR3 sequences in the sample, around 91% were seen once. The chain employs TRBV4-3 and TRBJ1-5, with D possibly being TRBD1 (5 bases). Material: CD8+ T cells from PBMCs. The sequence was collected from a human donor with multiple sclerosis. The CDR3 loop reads CASSPYRDSNQPQHF. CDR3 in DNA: TGCGCCAGCAGCCCGTACCGGGACAGCAATCAGCCCCAGCATTTT.